This T cell receptor (beta chain) was recorded in a study of yellow fever vaccine responses in identical twins. Study observations and caveats: Reportedly, twins showed a vaccine T cell response that looked partly convergent and partly personalized.

CDR1 and CDR2 from the germline V gene are SQVTM and ANQGSEA. The CDR3 loop spans 14 amino acids. Trimming took 6 bases from V and 0 from J; bases not matched to a gene: 4. Using its own MiXCR run on the RT-PCR reads, TCRdb lists one record per CDR3 protein. The sample includes tens of thousands of distinct CDR3 sequences, around 74% of them seen just once. Worth noting for this clonotype: Its matching antigen is unknown.

The TCR sequence derives from a woman between 18 and 29 years old who received the yellow fever vaccine. Sequenced material: T cells from blood (PBMCs), unsorted or a sorted subset (not recorded which), taken before or after yellow fever vaccination (not recorded which). This rearrangement joins TRBV29-1 to TRBJ2-3; 9 bases match TRBD2. CDR3 nucleotides: TGCAGCGTCCAACTAGCGGGCAGCACAGATACGCAGTATTTT. Its translation: CSVQLAGSTDTQYF.